This T cell receptor (beta chain) was sequenced in a study of OX40 agonist ivuxolimab in advanced cancers. Overall study findings and caveats: The average count of expanded clones was higher among CD8+ T cells than among CD4+. Among the least clonally expanded were partial responders at 0.1-3.0 mg/kg.

Germline V CDR1 and CDR2: SEHNR, FQNEAQ (reference sequence). The CDR3 loop spans 16 amino acids. The ends were cut back, 5 bases at V and 4 bases at J, with 18 bases in the middle. A note on this clone: The antigen is undetermined.

Sequencing used immunoSEQ multiplex PCR; TCRdb keeps in-frame clones, though not all of them. The repertoire holds 45,000 to 60,000 clones, 86% seen once, with under 8.5% in the top ten. The TCR was taken from an adult with an advanced solid tumor such as melanoma, head and neck, liver or kidney cancer. This specimen consisted of CD4+ or CD8+ T cells sorted from blood, obtained in a trial of the OX40 agonist ivuxolimab. This chain connects TRBV7-9 to TRBJ1-3, with TRBD1 as a possible D gene (5 bases). The CDR3 DNA follows: TGTGCCAGCAGCCGGGACTTAGATATTCTCGGAAACACCATATATTTT. Residues: CASSRDLDILGNTIYF.